What follows are 23 T cell receptor beta chains derived from one specimen sequenced in a study of blood T cell repertoires in COVID-19. The assay was immunoSEQ multiplex PCR, and TCRdb's table has in-frame clones only and misses some. The sample lists around 270,000 clones; around nine tenths were seen once. The source material was PBMCs or T cells enriched from blood (not recorded which). The receptors were gathered from a woman between 35 and 50 years old who had been exposed to COVID-19.

The CDR3 region has the DNA TGTGCCAGCACTACGCTAGCGACCTCCTACAATGAGCAGTTCTTC. Amino acid sequence: CASTTLATSYNEQFF. V gene TRBV7-9 combines with J gene TRBJ2-1; possibly TRBD2 for D (6 bases). CDR1 SEHNR and CDR2 FQNEAQ come from the germline V gene (reference sequence). The V end lost 7 bases, the J end lost 0 bases, and 13 bases lay between the germline ends. The CDR3 runs to 15 residues.

The genes are TRBV28 and TRBJ1-2, with 12 bases that match TRBD1. CDR3 length equals 16 residues. The germline V gene has CDR1 MDHEN and CDR2 SYDVKM. V lost 6 bases and J lost 7; bases outside the gene matches: 12. The CDR3, as DNA: TGTGCCAGCAGCCCGCCGGGACAGGGGGCCCAGACTGGCTACACCTTC. Its translation is CASSPPGQGAQTGYTF.

V and J are TRBV3-1 (or the pseudogene TRBV3-2) and TRBJ1-2, with D perhaps TRBD1 (5 bases). V lost 1 base and J lost 2, with 8 bases in between. Germline V CDR1 and CDR2: LGHDT, YNNKEL (reference sequence). The CDR3 sequence is 14 residues long. The CDR3 nucleotides read TGTGCCAGCAGCCAAGCCGACAGAAACTATGGCTACACCTTC. Translation gives CASSQADRNYGYTF.

J is TRBJ1-2 and V is TRBV28; weak D call: TRBD1 (5 bases). Between the trimmed V and J ends, which lost 2 bases and 8 bases, there was a span of 9 bases. Germline V gene data show CDR1 as MDHEN and CDR2 as SYDVKM. The CDR3 extends over 12 amino acids. DNA of the CDR3: TGTGCCAGCAGTTTACAGGGCAGGGGCTACACCTTC. Its translation: CASSLQGRGYTF.

The gene calls are TRBV4-3 and TRBJ2-2; D is unclear. The CDR3 totals 13 residues. With 3 bases removed from V and 2 bases from J, the gap between germline ends came to 4 bases. Per the germline V gene, CDR1 is LGHNA and CDR2 is YSLEER. This CDR3 is CASSHPNTGELFF. The CDR3 DNA sequence: TGCGCCAGCAGCCACCCAAACACCGGGGAGCTGTTTTTT.

CDR3: CASSSIAGGGYNEQFF. DNA for the CDR3: TGTGCCAGCAGTTCAATAGCGGGAGGGGGGTACAATGAGCAGTTCTTC. This sequence joins TRBV27 and TRBJ2-1; TRBD2 agrees at 11 bases. The CDR3 sequence is 16 residues long. Germline CDR1 MNHEY, CDR2 SMNVEV (reference sequence). J gave up 4 bases and V 4 bases, and 6 bases lay outside the gene matches.

In its sample, this clone was seen once. This sequence joins TRBV19 and TRBJ1-2; 7 bases are a match to TRBD1. With V trimmed by 5 bases and J by 3 bases, 6 bases remained unmatched. Germline CDR1 LNHDA, CDR2 SQIVND (reference sequence). The length of the CDR3 is 14 residues. CDR3 DNA sequence: TGTGCCAGTAGTCCCCGGGACAGTGACTATGGCTACACCTTC. Translated: CASSPRDSDYGYTF.

This clone has just one count. This chain connects TRBV25-1 to TRBJ1-6; maybe TRBD1 (6 bases). The CDR3 loop spans 17 amino acids. With 4 bases removed from V and 7 bases from J, the gap between germline ends came to 20 bases. The germline gives CDR1 MGHDK, CDR2 SYGVNS. CDR3 bases: TGTGCCAGCAGTGCAGCCCGCTCAGGGGCCTCCAATTCACCCCTCCACTTT. It encodes CASSAARSGASNSPLHF.

The J gene is TRBJ1-5, the V gene TRBV6-6; TRBD1 aligns across 7 bases. Trimming at V came to 5 bases and at J to 5 bases, leaving 12 bases not matched to a gene. This CDR3 spans 16 amino acids. Germline CDR1 and CDR2: MNHNY and SVGAGI (reference sequence). CDR3 sequence reads: CASSIQGSGPHQPQHF. CDR3 nucleotides: TGTGCCAGCAGTATACAGGGGTCTGGGCCTCATCAGCCCCAGCATTTT.

Points on this clone: The junction departs from germline at one end; a sequencing error may be responsible. The chain uses TRBV5-1 and TRBJ1-4; maybe TRBD1 (6 bases). This CDR3 is built from 16 residues. The V gene's germline CDR1 is SGHRS and CDR2 YFSETQ. The CDR3 DNA reads as TGTGCCAGCAGCTTGTCAGGGGTGGTAACTAATGAAAAACTGTTTTTT. Translating gives CASSLSGVVTNEKLFF.

This chain joins TRBV4-1 and TRBJ1-2, with TRBD1 matching over 7 bases. J was trimmed by 4 bases and V by 4 bases; bases with no gene match: 3. There are 13 residues in the CDR3. The V gene's germline CDR1 is MGHRA and CDR2 YSYEKL. Here the CDR3 reads CASSRQGGYGYTF. The CDR3 nucleotides are TGCGCCAGCAGCCGTCAGGGGGGCTATGGCTACACCTTC.

The CDR3: CATSRDREGEAFF. DNA of the CDR3: TGTGCCACCAGCAGAGACAGGGAAGGTGAAGCTTTCTTT. The V call is TRBV15, the J call TRBJ1-1; a weak D match, TRBD1 (5 bases). Germline lookup yields CDR1 LNHNV and CDR2 YYDKDF (reference sequence). The V gene lost 0 bases and the J gene lost 7 bases, with 9 bases spanning the gap. The CDR3 covers 13 residues.

V gene TRBV27 combines with J gene TRBJ1-3, with D maybe TRBD1 (5 bases). Germline loops: CDR1 MNHEY, CDR2 SMNVEV (reference sequence). The CDR3 has 14 amino acids. The V and J ends lost 5 bases and 0 bases respectively, with 8 bases between them. As DNA, the CDR3 is TGTGCCAGCAGTCTAGGGGTCTCTGGAAACACCATATATTTT. Protein: CASSLGVSGNTIYF.

In its sample, this clone was seen once. The chain joins TRBV13 to TRBJ1-1; no reliable D call. The V end was cut by 5 bases, the J end by 1 base, with 5 bases between. Germline CDR1 and CDR2: PRHDT and FYEKMQ (reference sequence). CDR3 size: 12 residues. The CDR3 nucleotides are TGTGCCAGCAGCCAGGAGAACACTGAAGCTTTCTTT. Protein sequence: CASSQENTEAFF.

The chain uses TRBV27 and TRBJ2-1, with D maybe TRBD1 (6 bases). CDR1 and CDR2 from the germline V gene are MNHEY and SMNVEV (reference sequence). The germline V and J ends were trimmed by 3 bases and 6 bases, with 15 bases remaining between them. The CDR3 runs to 15 residues. The CDR3 DNA reads TGTGCCAGCAGTTTGGTGACGTTAGGGGGCAATGAGCAGTTCTTC. This encodes CASSLVTLGGNEQFF.

Only a few counts were recorded for this clone. The genes are TRBV12-1 and TRBJ2-3; TRBD2, the table's D call, lacks a check against the DNA. TRBV12-1 is deemed a pseudogene. The CDR3 is 20 residues long. CDR3 protein: CASSFARLGLAGFFTDTQYF. The CDR3 nucleotides read TGTGCCAGCAGCTTTGCGCGGTTAGGACTAGCGGGTTTCTTCACAGATACGCAGTATTTT.

V and J are TRBV19 and TRBJ2-7; 8 nucleotides agree with TRBD1. CDR3 length: 15 amino acids. The trim removed 4 bases at V and 3 bases at J, leaving 8 bases unmatched. Germline CDR1 is LNHDA and CDR2 is SQIVND (reference sequence). The CDR3 DNA is TGTGCCAGTAGTACGAAGGGACAGGTCGACTACGAGCAGTACTTC. Encoded protein: CASSTKGQVDYEQYF.

The chain employs TRBV9 and TRBJ1-5; 7 positions agree with TRBD1. Trimming removed 4 bases from V and 5 bases from J; junction bases left unmatched: 6. Germline values: CDR1 SGDLS, CDR2 YYNGEE. This CDR3 spans 14 amino acids. The CDR3 DNA is TGTGCCAGCAGCACCACAGGGGTGGATCAGCCCCAGCATTTT. Encoded protein: CASSTTGVDQPQHF.

The genes are TRBV5-6 and TRBJ1-2; no clear D. CDR1 and CDR2 from the germline V gene are SGHDT and YYEEEE. This CDR3 is 14 amino acids long. The ends were cut back, 4 bases at V and 6 bases at J, with 16 bases in the middle. The CDR3 region is CASSPDTSWNGYTF. CDR3 DNA: TGTGCCAGCAGCCCAGACACATCTTGGAATGGCTACACCTTC.

The chain combines TRBV18 with TRBJ2-5; 8 positions match TRBD1. Per germline, CDR1 KGHSH and CDR2 LQKENI. The CDR3 extends over 13 amino acids. The J segment lost 5 bases and the V segment lost 4 bases, leaving 3 bases of the junction unmatched. The CDR3 protein is CASSRQGLETQYF. The CDR3 DNA is TGTGCCAGCTCACGACAGGGGCTGGAGACCCAGTACTTC.

This sequence joins TRBV4-3 and TRBJ2-1; 11 nucleotides agree with TRBD2. The CDR3 covers 16 residues. With 1 base clipped from V and 4 bases from J, the junction kept 3 bases outside the gene matches. Germline values: CDR1 LGHNA, CDR2 YSLEER. CDR3 coding DNA: TGCGCCAGCAGCCAAGTCACTAGCGGGGGATACAATGAGCAGTTCTTC. This gives the protein CASSQVTSGGYNEQFF.

The gene calls are TRBV5-4 and TRBJ2-7; TRBD1 aligns across 8 bases. The CDR3 runs to 14 residues. With 4 bases clipped from V and 2 bases from J, the junction kept 5 bases outside the gene matches. Germline CDR1 reads SGHNT; CDR2 reads YYREEE (reference sequence). In nucleotides, the CDR3 is TGTGCCAGCAGCGCAGGGACAGGCCCCTACGAGCAGTACTTC. Translated: CASSAGTGPYEQYF. The full variable domain, with the rest looked up from reference TRBV5-4 and TRBJ2-7, is ETGVTQSPTHLIKTRGQQVTLRCSSQSGHNTVSWYQQALGQGPQFIFQYYREEENGRGNFPPRFSGLQFPNYSSELNVNALELDDSALYLCASSAGTGPYEQYFGPGTRLTVT.

This chain links TRBV7-2 with TRBJ2-3; D gene uncertain. The CDR3 has 15 residues. CDR1 and CDR2 from the germline V gene are SGHTA and FQGNSA. Trimming left V 0 bases short and J 4 bases short, with 11 bases between. In DNA form, the CDR3 reads TGTGCCAGCAGCTTAGCGACCAGGCTATCAGATACGCAGTATTTT. It specifies CASSLATRLSDTQYF.